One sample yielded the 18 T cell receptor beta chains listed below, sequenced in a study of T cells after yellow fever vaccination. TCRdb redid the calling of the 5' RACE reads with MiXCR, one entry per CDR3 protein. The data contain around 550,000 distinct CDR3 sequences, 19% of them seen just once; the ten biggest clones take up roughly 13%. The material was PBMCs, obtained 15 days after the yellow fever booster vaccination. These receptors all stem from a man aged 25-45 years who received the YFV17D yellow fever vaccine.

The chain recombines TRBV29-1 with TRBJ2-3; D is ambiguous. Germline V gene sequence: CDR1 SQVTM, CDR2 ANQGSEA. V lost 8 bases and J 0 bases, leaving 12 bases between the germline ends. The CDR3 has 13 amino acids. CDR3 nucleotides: TGCAGCCCCTGTCTAGTGAGCACAGATACGCAGTATTTT. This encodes CSPCLVSTDTQYF.

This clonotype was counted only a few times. CDR3 protein: CATSRDGTRNEQYF. The CDR3 coding sequence is TGTGCCACCAGCAGAGACGGGACTAGGAACGAGCAGTACTTC. J is TRBJ2-7 and V is TRBV15, with 8 bases aligning to TRBD2. The V and J ends lost 0 bases and 5 bases, in that order; junction bases with no gene match: 3. CDR1 is LNHNV and CDR2 is YYDKDF in the germline V gene (reference sequence). This CDR3 region has 14 residues.

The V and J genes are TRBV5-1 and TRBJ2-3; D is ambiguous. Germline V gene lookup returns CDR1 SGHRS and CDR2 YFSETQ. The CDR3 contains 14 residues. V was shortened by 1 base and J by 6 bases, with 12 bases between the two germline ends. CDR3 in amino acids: CASSLKAPSDTQYF. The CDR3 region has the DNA TGCGCCAGCAGCTTGAAGGCACCGTCGGATACGCAGTATTTT.

The CDR3 sequence: CASSIRDRHNEQFF. DNA of the CDR3: TGTGCCAGCAGCATCCGGGACAGGCACAATGAGCAGTTCTTC. The chain joins TRBV5-5 to TRBJ2-1, with 8 bases identical to TRBD1. The CDR3 runs 14 residues. J was trimmed by 5 bases and V by 4 bases; bases with no gene match: 5. Germline V CDR1 and CDR2: SGHKS, YYEKEE (reference sequence).

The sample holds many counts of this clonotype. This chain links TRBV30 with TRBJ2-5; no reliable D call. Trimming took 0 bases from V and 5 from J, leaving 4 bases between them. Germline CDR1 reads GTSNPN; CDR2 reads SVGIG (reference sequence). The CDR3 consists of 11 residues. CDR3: CAWSVLETQYF. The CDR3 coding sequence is TGTGCCTGGAGTGTTTTGGAGACCCAGTACTTC.

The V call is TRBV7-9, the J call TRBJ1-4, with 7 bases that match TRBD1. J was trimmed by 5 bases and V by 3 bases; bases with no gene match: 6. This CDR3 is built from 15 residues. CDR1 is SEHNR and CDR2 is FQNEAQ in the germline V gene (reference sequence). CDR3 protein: CASSFGGQFNEKLFF. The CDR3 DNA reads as TGTGCCAGCAGCTTTGGGGGACAGTTCAATGAAAAACTGTTTTTT.

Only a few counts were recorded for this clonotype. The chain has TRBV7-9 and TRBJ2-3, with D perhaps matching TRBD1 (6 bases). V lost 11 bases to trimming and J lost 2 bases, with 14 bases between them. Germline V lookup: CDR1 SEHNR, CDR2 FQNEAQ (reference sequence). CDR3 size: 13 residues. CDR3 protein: CAHRVGDTDTQYF. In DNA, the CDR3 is TGTGCCCACAGGGTGGGAGACACAGATACGCAGTATTTT.

CDR3 sequence reads: CASSLAGRGSGYEQYF. The CDR3 coding sequence is TGTGCCAGCAGCTTAGCCGGCAGGGGTTCCGGCTACGAGCAGTACTTC. The chain recombines TRBV7-2 with TRBJ2-7; tentative D call: TRBD1 (6 bases). With 0 bases removed from V and 3 bases from J, the gap between germline ends came to 15 bases. The germline V gene has CDR1 SGHTA and CDR2 FQGNSA. The CDR3 consists of 16 residues.

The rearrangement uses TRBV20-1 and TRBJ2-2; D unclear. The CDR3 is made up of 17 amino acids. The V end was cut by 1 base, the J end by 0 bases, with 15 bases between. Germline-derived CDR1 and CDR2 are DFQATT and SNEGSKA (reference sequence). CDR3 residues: CSARGSNGGANTGELFF. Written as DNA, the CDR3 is TGCAGTGCTAGAGGAAGCAATGGCGGAGCGAACACCGGGGAGCTGTTTTTT.

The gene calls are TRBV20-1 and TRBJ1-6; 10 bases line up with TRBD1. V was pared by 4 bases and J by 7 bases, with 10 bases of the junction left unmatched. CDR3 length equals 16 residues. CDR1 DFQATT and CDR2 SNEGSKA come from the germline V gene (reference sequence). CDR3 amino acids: CSAKTRDRGRNSPLHF. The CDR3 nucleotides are TGCAGTGCTAAAACGAGGGACAGGGGTCGAAATTCACCCCTCCACTTT.

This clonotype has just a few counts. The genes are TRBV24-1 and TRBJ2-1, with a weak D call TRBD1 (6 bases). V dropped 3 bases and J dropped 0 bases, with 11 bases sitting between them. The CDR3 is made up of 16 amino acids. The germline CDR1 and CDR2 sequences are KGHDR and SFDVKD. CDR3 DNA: TGTGCCACCAGTGATGGACAGAGAGGCTCCTACAATGAGCAGTTCTTC. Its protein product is CATSDGQRGSYNEQFF.

CDR3: CSAGTGEAFF. In nucleotides, the CDR3 is TGCAGCGCCGGGACAGGGGAAGCTTTCTTT. The chain uses TRBV29-1 and TRBJ1-1; TRBD1 matches 9 bases. The CDR3 is 10 residues long. CDR1 and CDR2 (germline): SQVTM, ANQGSEA. J gave up 8 bases and V 7 bases, and 2 bases lay outside the gene matches.

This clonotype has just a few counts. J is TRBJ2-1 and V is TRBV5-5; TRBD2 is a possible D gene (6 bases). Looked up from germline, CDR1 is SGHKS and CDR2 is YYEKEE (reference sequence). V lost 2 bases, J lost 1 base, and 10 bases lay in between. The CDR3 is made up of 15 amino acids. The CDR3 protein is CASSFYGSSYNEQFF. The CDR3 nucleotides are TGTGCCAGCAGCTTTTACGGGAGTTCCTACAATGAGCAGTTCTTC.

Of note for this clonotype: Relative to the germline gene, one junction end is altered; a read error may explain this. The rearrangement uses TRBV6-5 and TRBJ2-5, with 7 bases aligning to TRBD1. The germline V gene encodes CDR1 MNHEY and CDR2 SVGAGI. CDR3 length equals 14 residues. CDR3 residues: CASSSDRLQGTQYF. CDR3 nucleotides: TGTGCCAGCAGTTCGGACAGGCTTCAAGGGACCCAGTACTTC.

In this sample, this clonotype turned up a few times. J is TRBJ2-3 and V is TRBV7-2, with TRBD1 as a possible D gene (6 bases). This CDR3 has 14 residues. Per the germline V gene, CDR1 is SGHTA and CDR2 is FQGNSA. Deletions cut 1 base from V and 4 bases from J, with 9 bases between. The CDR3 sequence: CASSLERQADTQYF. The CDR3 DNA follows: TGTGCCAGCAGCTTAGAACGACAGGCAGATACGCAGTATTTT. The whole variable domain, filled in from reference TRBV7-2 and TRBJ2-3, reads GAGVSQSPSNKVTEKGKDVELRCDPISGHTALYWYRQSLGQGLEFLIYFQGNSAPDKSGLPSDRFSAERTGGSVSTLTIQRTQQEDSAVYLCASSLERQADTQYFGPGTRLTVL.

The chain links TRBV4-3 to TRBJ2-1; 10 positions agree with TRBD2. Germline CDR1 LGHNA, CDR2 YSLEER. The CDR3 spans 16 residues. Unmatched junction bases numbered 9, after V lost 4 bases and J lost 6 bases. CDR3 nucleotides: TGCGCCAGCAGCCGCGCGAGGTTAGCGGGAGGCAATGAGCAGTTCTTC. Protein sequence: CASSRARLAGGNEQFF.

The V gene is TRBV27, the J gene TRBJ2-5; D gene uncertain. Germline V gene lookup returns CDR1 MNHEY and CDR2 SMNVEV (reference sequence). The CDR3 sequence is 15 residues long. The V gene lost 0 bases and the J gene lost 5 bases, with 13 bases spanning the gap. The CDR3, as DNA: TGTGCCAGCAGTTTATCCCCTTGGGGATGGGAGACCCAGTACTTC. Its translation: CASSLSPWGWETQYF.

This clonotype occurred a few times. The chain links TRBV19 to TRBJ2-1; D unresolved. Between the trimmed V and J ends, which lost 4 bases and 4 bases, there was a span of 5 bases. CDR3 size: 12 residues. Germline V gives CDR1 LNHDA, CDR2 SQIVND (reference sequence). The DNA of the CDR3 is TGTGCCAGTAGTAACGGGTACAATGAGCAGTTCTTC. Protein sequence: CASSNGYNEQFF.